The 19 T cell receptor beta chains below all came from one sample that was sequenced in a study of blood T cells in healthy people across ages. A second PCR of roughly 7 to 11 cycles used a sample-barcoded 5' primer and a J-beta primer mix. Via MiXCR, TCRdb re-called the 5' RACE reads, giving one row per CDR3 protein. The sample lists around 990,000 distinct CDR3 sequences, under 40% seen once, with roughly 14% in the top ten. Sequencing input: blood. Every receptor here comes from a man aged 18-30 years in good health.

A few counts support this clonotype. The chain has TRBV6-2 or TRBV6-3 and TRBJ1-4, with 8 bases that match TRBD1. Germline V gene lookup returns CDR1 MNHEY and CDR2 SVGEGT. The CDR3 consists of 18 residues. The J segment lost 0 bases and the V segment lost 5 bases, leaving 11 bases of the junction unmatched. The CDR3 region has the DNA TGTGCCAGCAGTCTTAGCCTGGGACAGGCTGCAACTAATGAAAAACTGTTTTTT. Amino acids: CASSLSLGQAATNEKLFF.

The V gene is TRBV4-1, the J gene TRBJ2-2, with D possibly TRBD2 on 6 matching bases. Germline V gene lookup returns CDR1 MGHRA and CDR2 YSYEKL. V lost 1 base and J 7 bases, leaving 19 bases between the germline ends. The CDR3 sequence is 17 residues long. CDR3: CASSQVNSVAAGGELFF. Written as DNA, the CDR3 is TGCGCCAGCAGCCAAGTTAATTCGGTCGCAGCGGGCGGGGAGCTGTTTTTT.

This clonotype was picked up a small number of times. The J gene is TRBJ2-7, the V gene TRBV20-1, with unresolved D. Germline CDR1 DFQATT, CDR2 SNEGSKA (reference sequence). Trimming cost V 6 bases and J 0 bases, with 15 bases left between them. The CDR3 runs 14 residues. DNA of the CDR3: TGCAGTGCGTTGAATGGGTTAAGCTCCTACGAGCAGTACTTC. This codes for CSALNGLSSYEQYF.

The chain has TRBV29-1 and TRBJ1-4; D possibly corresponds to TRBD1 (6 bases). The CDR3 has 12 residues. Germline V gene lookup returns CDR1 SQVTM and CDR2 ANQGSEA. V was pared by 4 bases and J by 6 bases, with 9 bases between. This chain's CDR3 is CSVAEGDEKLFF. The CDR3 nucleotides are TGCAGCGTTGCGGAGGGGGATGAAAAACTGTTTTTT.

This rearrangement joins TRBV24-1 to TRBJ1-1; D unresolved. V dropped 10 bases and J dropped 4 bases, with 21 bases sitting between them. The CDR3 covers 15 residues. Germline assignment: CDR1 KGHDR and CDR2 SFDVKD. As DNA, the CDR3 is TGTGCCACTAGCCCCGGAAGAGAGGCAAGCACTGAAGCTTTCTTT. Residues: CATSPGREASTEAFF.

This clonotype was found a few times. The V gene is TRBV24-1, the J gene TRBJ1-1; no reliable D call. V lost 2 bases and J 7 bases, leaving 10 bases between the germline ends. The CDR3 is 13 residues long. The germline gives CDR1 KGHDR, CDR2 SFDVKD. The CDR3 bases are TGTGCCACCAGTGATTCCCCCGGAGATGAAGCTTTCTTT. This codes for CATSDSPGDEAFF.

The genes are TRBV2 and TRBJ2-7, with 9 nucleotides matching TRBD1. V shed 7 bases, J shed 0 bases, and the junction held 16 bases outside the gene matches. Germline CDR1 reads SNHLY; CDR2 reads FYNNEI. This CDR3 region has 18 residues. Here the CDR3 reads CASKSVVPRTGVSYEQYF. Here the CDR3 DNA reads TGTGCCAGCAAAAGTGTTGTGCCTAGGACAGGGGTCTCCTACGAGCAGTACTTC. Drawing the rest from reference TRBV2 and TRBJ2-7, the complete variable domain is EPEVTQTPSHQVTQMGQEVILRCVPISNHLYFYWYRQILGQKVEFLVSFYNNEISEKSEIFDDQFSVERPDGSNFTLKIRSTKLEDSAMYFCASKSVVPRTGVSYEQYFGPGTRLTVT.

DNA of the CDR3: TGTGCCAGCCGAGGACAGGGATACTATGGCTACACCTTC. It is translated as CASRGQGYYGYTF. V usage is TRBV25-1 and J usage is TRBJ1-2, with 8 bases matching TRBD1. The CDR3 contains 13 residues. Germline-derived CDR1 and CDR2 are MGHDK and SYGVNS. V lost 8 bases, J lost 3 bases, and 5 bases stayed unmatched.

With respect to this clonotype: The conserved final phenylalanine or tryptophan is absent from the CDR3, which likely points to a read error. This chain joins TRBV29-1 and TRBJ2-5; 8 positions match TRBD1. The CDR3 consists of 18 residues. V shed 3 bases and J 1 base; nucleotides not matched to a gene: 16. CDR1 and CDR2 (germline): SQVTM, ANQGSEA. This CDR3 reads CSVDLDRGLRRVQETQYL. CDR3 bases: TGCAGCGTTGATCTAGACAGGGGTCTAAGACGGGTCCAAGAGACCCAGTACCTC.

With respect to this clonotype: One junction end does not reproduce the germline sequence, and a read error may be involved. The gene calls are TRBV12-3 or TRBV12-4 and TRBJ2-2; D perhaps matches TRBD2 (6 bases). This CDR3 has 16 residues. CDR3 coding DNA: TGTGCCAGGACTCCGATGGCTAGACCGGTCACCGGGGAGGTGTTTTTT. As protein: CARTPMARPVTGEVFF.

The chain carries TRBV20-1 and TRBJ1-5; no reliable D call. Germline values: CDR1 DFQATT, CDR2 SNEGSKA (reference sequence). Trimming stripped 6 bases from V and 3 bases from J, with 15 bases between. The CDR3 loop spans 14 amino acids. CDR3 DNA: TGCAGTGCCGAACTGGCGGATCCCAATCAGCCCCAGCATTTT. As protein: CSAELADPNQPQHF.

This clonotype was seen more than once but under ten times. The gene calls are TRBV7-9 and TRBJ2-3; 7 bases are a match to TRBD1. CDR1 and CDR2 (germline): SEHNR, FQNEAQ (reference sequence). J was trimmed by 2 bases and V by 2 bases; bases with no gene match: 4. This CDR3 is built from 15 residues. The CDR3 nucleotides read TGTGCCAGCAGCTTATACGGGACAGACACAGATACGCAGTATTTT. It translates to CASSLYGTDTDTQYF.

The chain joins TRBV12-5 to TRBJ2-3; D is undetermined. The V gene's germline CDR1 is LGHNT and CDR2 FRNRAP. The CDR3 sequence is 13 residues long. Between the trimmed V and J ends, which lost 6 bases and 4 bases, there was a span of 11 bases. The CDR3 here is CASGSQVADTQYF. DNA of the CDR3: TGTGCTAGTGGCTCCCAGGTGGCAGATACGCAGTATTTT. Variable domain in full (rest from reference TRBV12-5 and TRBJ2-3): DARVTQTPRHKVTEMGQEVTMRCQPILGHNTVFWYRQTMMQGLELLAYFRNRAPLDDSGMPKDRFSAEMPDATLATLKIQPSEPRDSAVYFCASGSQVADTQYFGPGTRLTVL.

This clonotype was recorded once. This chain uses TRBV20-1 with TRBJ2-1; tentative D call: TRBD1 (6 bases). Deletions cut 1 base from V and 13 bases from J, with 23 bases between. Germline V gene sequence: CDR1 DFQATT, CDR2 SNEGSKA (reference sequence). CDR3 size: 15 residues. CDR3 sequence reads: CSARVVPGVQETQFF. The CDR3 nucleotides read TGCAGTGCTAGAGTCGTACCAGGGGTTCAAGAGACCCAGTTCTTC.

This clonotype was observed many times. The CDR3, as DNA: TGTGCCAGCAGCTTAAATGGTGGGGATACGCAGTATTTT. Its translation is CASSLNGGDTQYF. The rearrangement uses TRBV11-2 and TRBJ2-3; D is ambiguous. CDR1 SGHAT and CDR2 FQNNGV come from the germline V gene. V was pared by 2 bases and J by 6 bases, with 9 bases between. The CDR3 has 13 amino acids. Supplemented by reference TRBV11-2 and TRBJ2-3, the full variable domain reads EAGVAQSPRYKIIEKRQSVAFWCNPISGHATLYWYQQILGQGPKLLIQFQNNGVVDDSQLPKDRFSAERLKGVDSTLKIQPAKLEDSAVYLCASSLNGGDTQYFGPGTRLTVL.

This clonotype has ten or more counts. The chain employs TRBV6-6 and TRBJ2-1; D is uncertain. The CDR3 is made up of 15 amino acids. Trimming shortened V by 5 bases and J by 5 bases, and 16 bases separated the two germline ends. Germline lookup yields CDR1 MNHNY and CDR2 SVGAGI (reference sequence). As DNA, the CDR3 is TGTGCCAGCAGTCCGTTTATAGGGTTCAACAATGAGCAGTTCTTC. Its translation is CASSPFIGFNNEQFF.

This sequence joins TRBV6-4 and TRBJ2-3, with TRBD2 as a possible D gene (6 bases). Germline CDR1 and CDR2: MRHNA and SNTAGT. The CDR3 sequence is 15 residues long. V was trimmed by 7 bases and J by 0 bases, leaving 14 bases between them. The CDR3 DNA follows: TGTGCCAGCAAAGTTTCAGGGACTAGCACAGATACGCAGTATTTT. The encoded protein is CASKVSGTSTDTQYF.

The CDR3 here is CATSDYSGFYMDTQYF. CDR3 sequence (DNA): TGTGCCACCAGTGATTATAGCGGGTTTTATATGGATACGCAGTATTTT. The rearrangement uses TRBV24-1 and TRBJ2-3; 7 nucleotides match TRBD2. The CDR3 loop spans 16 amino acids. The trim removed 2 bases at V and 6 bases at J, leaving 10 bases unmatched. Germline V gene sequence: CDR1 KGHDR, CDR2 SFDVKD.

A note on this clonotype: Given a much more abundant clone one base away, this may be a read error. V and J are TRBV7-9 and TRBJ2-4; possible D gene TRBD1, 6 bases. CDR3 size: 15 residues. From germline, CDR1 is SEHNR and CDR2 FQNEAQ (reference sequence). V gave up 4 bases and J gave up 13 bases, with 23 bases separating them. The CDR3 nucleotides read TGTGCCAGCAGCTACCAACAGGGAAGCTCCTACAAGCAGTACTTC. It specifies CASSYQQGSSYKQYF. Together with reference TRBV7-9 and TRBJ2-4, the CDR3 gives the full variable domain: DTGVSQNPRHKITKRGQNVTFRCDPISEHNRLYWYRQTLGQGPEFLTYFQNEAQLEKSRLLSDRFSAERPKGSFSTLEIQRTEQGDSAMYLCASSYQQGSSYKQYFGAGTRLSVL.